Shown below are 5 T cell receptor beta chains from a single sample sequenced in a study of graft-versus-host responses after intestinal transplantation. Their cognate antigens are unknown. Produced via immunoSEQ multiplex PCR; TCRdb's table is partial and in-frame only. In the table there are about 71,000 clones, 90% of which are singletons. Sample: unstimulated CD8+ T cells sorted from spleen or lymph node cells, taken before intestinal transplant. The origin of the receptors is a human donor who received an intestinal transplant.

This chain connects TRBV19 to TRBJ2-2; D remains unclear. The germline V gene encodes CDR1 LNHDA and CDR2 SQIVND (reference sequence). V lost 4 bases and J 8 bases, leaving 8 bases between the germline ends. The CDR3 spans 12 residues. This CDR3 reads CASSSSFGELFF. The DNA for the CDR3 is TGTGCCAGTAGTAGTTCCTTTGGGGAGCTGTTTTTT.

The rearrangement joins TRBV7-8 to TRBJ1-4; 9 bases fit TRBD1. CDR1 and CDR2 from the germline V gene are SGHVS and FQNEAQ. The CDR3 extends over 15 amino acids. The V and J ends lost 5 bases and 2 bases, in that order; junction bases with no gene match: 3. CDR3 DNA sequence: TGTGCCAGCAGCCCACAGGGGGCGACTAATGAAAAACTGTTTTTT. This translates into CASSPQGATNEKLFF.

This clone was observed a single time. V usage is TRBV29-1 and J usage is TRBJ2-7, with 7 bases fitting TRBD2. The CDR3 totals 12 residues. Germline values: CDR1 SQVTM, CDR2 ANQGSEA. V lost 7 bases, J lost 3 bases, and 6 bases stayed unmatched. CDR3 protein: CSGRGGGYEQYF. Here the CDR3 DNA reads TGCAGCGGGAGGGGCGGGGGCTACGAGCAGTACTTC.

This chain links TRBV5-4 with TRBJ2-2; D is ambiguous. The CDR3 totals 13 residues. Per the germline V gene, CDR1 is SGHNT and CDR2 is YYREEE (reference sequence). Trimming took off 3 bases at V and 3 bases at J, with 6 bases between the two ends. In DNA form, the CDR3 reads TGTGCCAGCAGCTACGAGGACACCGGGGAGCTGTTTTTT. This encodes CASSYEDTGELFF.

V is TRBV6-5 and J is TRBJ1-1, with D perhaps matching TRBD1 (5 bases). Between the trimmed V and J ends, which lost 0 bases and 5 bases, there was a span of 10 bases. The germline V gene encodes CDR1 MNHEY and CDR2 SVGAGI. The CDR3 contains 14 residues. CDR3: CASSYSGRGTEAFF. The CDR3 nucleotides read TGTGCCAGCAGTTACTCCGGCCGGGGGACTGAAGCTTTCTTT.